This TCR beta chain was retrieved from a study of T cell clusters in autoimmune cytopenias (dated by TCRdb to the late 2010s). The study in broad terms: Healthy donor controls had a mean age of roughly 53 years and a median age of roughly 64 years, with about half of the roughly 40 female. Peripheral blood TRB and IGH repertoires were sequenced in autoimmune cytopenia patients at active disease and during treatment follow-up, alongside healthy, CLL and autoimmune hepatitis controls. Autoimmune hepatitis repertoires were compared against about two dozen age- and sex-matched healthy donors. The median TRB sequencing depth was roughly 56,000 reads per sample, and the median number of distinct TRB clonotypes was a few thousand per sample. The study was designed to test whether a disease-specific immune repertoire signature usable as a blood-based biomarker is carried by autoimmune cytopenia patients. Controls were about two dozen age-matched healthy donors for primary cytopenia and around 13 age-matched CLL patients for secondary cytopenia. Points the paper makes about the study in general: In the comparison of secondary cytopenia with CLL, no cluster-lack signature showed up, apparently because the dominant lymphoma-associated repertoire masked the signature. The T cell clusters were only ever defined in silico, so experimental validation of their functional role was still needed. GLIPH results suggested that primary autoimmune cytopenia patients were missing physiological T cell clusters, with about 53 clusters found only in healthy donors compared with approximately 15 found only in patients. The TRB repertoire shifts, including less even repertoires in secondary cytopenia and CLL, mostly reflected lymphoma bias and not autoimmunity. About 3.2-fold more exclusive TRB clusters were observed in healthy donors than in active autoimmune hepatitis patients, consistent with an autoimmunity-wide signature.

TRB rearrangements were amplified by multiplex PCR using a touch-down protocol with TRB-A and TRB-B primer pools mixed in one tube. Illumina adapters and sample indices were attached to the amplicons through two consecutive PCR reactions using Phusion HS II polymerase. The amplicons were gel-purified using the NucleoSpin Gel and PCR Clean-up kit, after which quantification was performed by Qubit and quality was checked on an Agilent 2100 Bioanalyzer. Libraries were sequenced on an Illumina MiSeq using 600-cycle, single-indexed, paired-end runs. Per the original workflow: TRB reads were aligned and assembled with MiXCR version 2.1.12 using the default MiXCR reference library. A clone was defined by each unique CDR3 nucleotide sequence, and the analysis included only productive sequences with two or more reads. Alpha-parameterized diversity profiles (alpha 0 to 5), including the Shannon (alpha 1) and Simpson (alpha 2) indices, were computed with an R script to assess repertoire diversity. Combinatorial TRB VJ usage was computed with the tcR package and compared between cohorts by principal component analysis with ade4. TCRbeta CDR3s were clustered with GLIPH on cohort pairs matched by age and read depth, and cluster frequencies were compared by Wilcoxon test. Once TCRdb had reprocessed the reads, it stored one entry per CDR3 protein sequence and supplied no DNA. For this entry, the V and J calls and clone size follow TCRdb and not the study's own pipeline. The sample table gives nearly 7,000 distinct CDR3 sequences. The top ten clonotypes cover around 4.8% of the sample.

Without a recorded count, this clonotype is taken to be medium-sized (0.01 to 0.1%) from its frequency. It lacks a known antigen. Each sample's TRB amplification started from around 230 ng of peripheral blood genomic DNA, which corresponds to tens of thousands of genome equivalents. The CDR3 numbers 14 residues from cysteine through phenylalanine. The DNA is not on file. The germline V gene (reference sequence) specifies GTSNPN as CDR1 and SVGIG as CDR2. These same data were also listed under a study on T cell repertoires in aging, cancer and after chemotherapy. As the second publication notes: Donors spanned six age groups from 30 or younger to 70 or older, with at least three individuals per group. Healthy donor control TCR repertoires were recorded over several months to years and showed clear clonal overlap across re-sampling. Several million TCR reads were contained in the full dataset. Significantly lower blood TCR diversity and higher clonality were observed in untreated patients with hematological or solid cancers than in age-matched healthy donors. Declining TCR diversity with age in healthy donors was mainly explained by loss of richness; in cancer patients, loss of evenness also contributed. In both cancer cohorts, the median generation probability rose over the chemotherapy interval, which suggests that the repertoire was reconstituted through rebound thymic output. It was noted by the authors that conclusions about immunological memory after chemotherapy cannot be drawn from the repertoire data. To examine immunoaging and T cell reconstitution after chemotherapy, the study profiled TCR beta repertoires in peripheral blood from healthy donors and cancer patients. A cohort of over 200 cancer patients (roughly 90 with hematological and approximately 120 with solid cancers) was assembled, and under 100 healthy donors were included as a reference group. MiXCR versions 2.12 and 3.0.5 were used to process the TRB sequences. The repertoire metrics were Shannon diversity, evenness, clonality (calculated as one minus evenness), and diversity profiles parameterized by alpha from 0 to 5. Generation probabilities of clones in paired pre- and post-chemotherapy samples were computed with the IGoR algorithm.

This receptor was taken from a human donor in good health. In this chain, TRBV30 is recombined with TRBJ2-3. Sequencing was done on a sample of peripheral blood. The CDR3 here reads CAWSRVMDTDTQYF.